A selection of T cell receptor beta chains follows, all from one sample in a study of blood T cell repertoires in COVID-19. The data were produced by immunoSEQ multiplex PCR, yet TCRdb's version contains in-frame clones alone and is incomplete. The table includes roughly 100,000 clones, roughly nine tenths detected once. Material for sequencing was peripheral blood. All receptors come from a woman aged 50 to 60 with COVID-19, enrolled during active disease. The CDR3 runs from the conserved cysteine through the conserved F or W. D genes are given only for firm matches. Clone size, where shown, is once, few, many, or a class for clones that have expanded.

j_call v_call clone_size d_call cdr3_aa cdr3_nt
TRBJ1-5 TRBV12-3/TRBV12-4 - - CASSFLNQPQHF TGTGCCAGCAGTTTCCTCAATCAGCCCCAGCATTTT
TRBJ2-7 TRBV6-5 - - CASTVTRGAHEQYF TGTGCCAGCACTGTGACCCGGGGGGCACACGAGCAGTACTTC
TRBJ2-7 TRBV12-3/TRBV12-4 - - CASSLRGSEQYF TGTGCCAGCAGTCTCAGGGGTAGCGAGCAGTACTTC
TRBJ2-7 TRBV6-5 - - CASWDTAYEQYF TGTGCCAGCTGGGACACGGCCTACGAGCAGTACTTC
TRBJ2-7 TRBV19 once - CASSVTGIYEQYF TGTGCCAGTAGTGTTACAGGGATCTACGAGCAGTACTTC
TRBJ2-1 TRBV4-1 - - CASSQRQTGTSSYNEQFF TGCGCCAGCAGCCAACGACAGACCGGCACGAGCTCCTACAATGAGCAGTTCTTC
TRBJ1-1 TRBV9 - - CASSPRLVNTEAFF TGTGCCAGCAGCCCCCGGTTGGTGAACACTGAAGCTTTCTTT
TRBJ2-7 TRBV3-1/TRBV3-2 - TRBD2 CASSQGVGLAGGFEQYF TGTGCCAGCAGCCAAGGGGTCGGACTAGCGGGGGGGTTCGAGCAGTACTTC
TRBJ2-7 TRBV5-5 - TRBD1 CASQPDAGAGGKYEQYF TGTGCCAGCCAACCCGACGCCGGAGCAGGGGGAAAGTACGAGCAGTACTTC
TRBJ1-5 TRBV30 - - CAWSVRTEAPQHF TGTGCCTGGAGTGTACGGACGGAGGCGCCCCAGCATTTT
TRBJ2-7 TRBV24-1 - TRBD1 CATSDFVRDRVLHEQYF TGTGCCACCAGTGATTTCGTCCGGGACAGGGTTCTCCACGAGCAGTACTTC
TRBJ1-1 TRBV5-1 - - CASSLRFGEGRTEAFF TGCGCCAGCAGCTTGAGGTTCGGGGAGGGTCGGACTGAAGCTTTCTTT
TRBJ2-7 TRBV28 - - CASSSPNTYEQYF TGTGCCAGCAGTTCCCCTAATACCTACGAGCAGTACTTC
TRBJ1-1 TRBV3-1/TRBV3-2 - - CASRLGGEAFF TGTGCCAGCAGGCTTGGCGGAGAAGCTTTCTTT
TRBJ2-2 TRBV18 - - CASSFRGINTGELFF TGTGCCAGCTCATTTCGGGGTATCAACACCGGGGAGCTGTTTTTT
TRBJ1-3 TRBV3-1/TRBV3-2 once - CASSSLTNSGNTIYF TGTGCCAGCAGCTCCCTTACAAACTCTGGAAACACCATATATTTT
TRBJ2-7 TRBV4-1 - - CASSQVGGGLYF TGCGCCAGCAGCCAAGTTGGAGGGGGCCTGTACTTC
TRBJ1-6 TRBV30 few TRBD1 CAWTQPGQGVNSPLHF TGTGCCTGGACCCAACCGGGACAGGGAGTGAATTCACCCCTCCACTTT
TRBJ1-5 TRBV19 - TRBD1 CASNIGTAHQPQHF TGTGCCAGTAACATTGGGACAGCCCATCAGCCCCAGCATTTT
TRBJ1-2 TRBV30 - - CAWSKSNYGYTF TGTGCCTGGAGTAAGAGTAACTATGGCTACACCTTC
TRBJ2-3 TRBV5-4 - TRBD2 CASRTSGADTQYF TGTGCCAGCAGGACTAGCGGTGCGGATACGCAGTATTTT
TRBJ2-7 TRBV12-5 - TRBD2 CASGLAGPQYF TGTGCTAGTGGGTTAGCGGGGCCTCAGTACTTC
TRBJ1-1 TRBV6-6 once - CASSYPEVGSEAFF TGTGCCAGCAGTTATCCGGAGGTCGGGTCTGAAGCTTTCTTT
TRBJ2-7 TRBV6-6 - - CASSYSAGSYEQYF TGTGCCAGCAGTTACTCGGCGGGATCCTACGAGCAGTACTTC
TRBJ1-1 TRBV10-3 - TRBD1 CAISESGGQAEAFF TGTGCCATCAGTGAGTCCGGGGGACAGGCAGAAGCTTTCTTT
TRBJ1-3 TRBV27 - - CASSPFGFLNTIYF TGTGCCAGCAGTCCTTTCGGGTTCCTAAACACCATATATTTT
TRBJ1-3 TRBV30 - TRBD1 CAWSSGGTGNTIYF TGTGCCTGGAGTTCAGGGGGCACCGGAAACACCATATATTTT
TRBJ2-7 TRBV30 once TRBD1 CAWSKETGGSYEQYF TGTGCCTGGAGTAAGGAGACAGGGGGTTCCTACGAGCAGTACTTC
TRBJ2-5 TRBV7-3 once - CASSLWGGYETQYF TGTGCCAGCAGCCTCTGGGGGGGCTACGAGACCCAGTACTTC
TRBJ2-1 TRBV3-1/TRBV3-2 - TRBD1 CASSPRTGDYNEQFF TGTGCCAGCAGCCCTCGGACAGGGGATTACAATGAGCAGTTCTTC
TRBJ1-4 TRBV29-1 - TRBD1 CSVTGTGGREVANEKLFF TGCAGCGTTACCGGGACAGGGGGACGCGAGGTAGCTAATGAAAAACTGTTTTTT
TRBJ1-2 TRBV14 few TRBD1 CASSARQGGVYGYTF TGTGCCAGCAGCGCCCGACAGGGGGGTGTTTATGGCTACACCTTC
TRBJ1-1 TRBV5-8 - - CASRGRFGFF TGTGCCAGCAGAGGCAGGTTCGGTTTCTTT
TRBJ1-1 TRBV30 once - CAWARGNTEAFF TGTGCCTGGGCCCGGGGGAACACTGAAGCTTTCTTT
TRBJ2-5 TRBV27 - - CASSGPVQETQYF TGTGCCAGCAGTGGGCCCGTACAAGAGACCCAGTACTTC
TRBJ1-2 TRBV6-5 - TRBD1 CASSYSPTGVYGYTF TGTGCCAGCAGTTACTCTCCGACAGGGGTCTATGGCTACACCTTC
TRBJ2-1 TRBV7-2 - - CASSFRGKRQNEQFF TGTGCCAGCAGCTTTCGGGGGAAGAGGCAGAATGAGCAGTTCTTC
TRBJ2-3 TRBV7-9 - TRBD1 CASSSRVGQGSTDTQYF TGTGCCAGCAGCTCACGGGTGGGACAGGGTAGCACAGATACGCAGTATTTT
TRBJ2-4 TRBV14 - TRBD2 CASSQVTSGHLAKNIQYF TGTGCCAGCAGCCAAGTGACTAGCGGACACCTAGCCAAAAACATTCAGTACTTC
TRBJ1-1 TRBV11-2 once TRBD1 CASSTPTGQAGTEAFF TGTGCCAGCAGCACCCCCACAGGACAGGCGGGGACTGAAGCTTTCTTT
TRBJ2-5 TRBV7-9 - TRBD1 CASSLRQGKETQYF TGTGCCAGCAGCTTAAGACAGGGGAAAGAGACCCAGTACTTC
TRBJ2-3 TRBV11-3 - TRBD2 CASSPLGAGDTDTQYF TGTGCCAGCAGCCCGCTAGGAGCGGGAGACACAGATACGCAGTATTTT
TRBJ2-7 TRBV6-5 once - CASSQRQSSYEQYF TGTGCCAGCAGTCAACGACAGAGCTCCTACGAGCAGTACTTC
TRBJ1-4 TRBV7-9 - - CASSLVSRNDEKLFF TGTGCCAGCAGCTTAGTGAGCAGGAACGATGAAAAACTGTTTTTT